The present T cell receptor beta chain was sequenced within a study of cytomegalovirus exposure and HLA in healthy donors. Germline V gene sequence: CDR1 MNHNS, CDR2 SASEGT. Trimming cost V 6 bases and J 7 bases, with 18 bases left between them. The CDR3 covers 15 residues. Only in-frame clones appear in the TCRdb table, and some are missing; sequencing was by immunoSEQ multiplex PCR. The sample includes around 300,000 clones, more than 75% of them seen just once. The TCR comes from a woman younger than 35 in good health and CMV-seronegative. The chain carries TRBV6-1 and TRBJ1-4, with D possibly being TRBD1 (6 bases). The specimen was PBMCs. The CDR3 loop is CASRSPVFRGEKLFF. CDR3 coding DNA: TGTGCCAGCAGGAGCCCGGTGTTCAGGGGTGAAAAACTGTTTTTT.